Sequencing of this T cell receptor beta chain was carried out in a study of T cells in Graves' hyperthyroidism and ophthalmopathy. Study-level results: Ophthalmopathy, which appeared later, was predicted by the model a median about 6.8 months before onset. Blood also carried most thyroid clonotypes expanded above 0.001.

This CDR3 is 14 amino acids long. Germline CDR1 SGHVS, CDR2 FQNEAQ. V was shortened by 8 bases and J by 0 bases, with 11 bases between the two germline ends. Researchers took RNA transcripts and amplified the TCR beta CDR3 regions from them. First-round RT-PCR targeting the TCR CDR3 was performed with the HTBI primer set. Each CDR3 protein gets one entry after TCRdb re-called the multiplex PCR reads with MiXCR. The sample holds around 600,000 distinct CDR3 sequences, about 45% seen once. Exclusion criteria comprised uncontrolled infection, other autoimmune disease, pregnancy or lactation. At least ten counts were recorded for this clonotype. Its antigen is not identified.

The sequenced sample was peripheral blood or thyroid tissue (not recorded which). The chain is built from TRBV7-8 and TRBJ1-5, with D possibly being TRBD1 (5 bases). This receptor was obtained from an adult man with Graves' disease, either hyperthyroidism or ophthalmopathy (not recorded which). The CDR3 bases are TGTGCCAGCGGCCGGGGCCATAGCAATCAGCCCCAGCATTTT. This translates into CASGRGHSNQPQHF.